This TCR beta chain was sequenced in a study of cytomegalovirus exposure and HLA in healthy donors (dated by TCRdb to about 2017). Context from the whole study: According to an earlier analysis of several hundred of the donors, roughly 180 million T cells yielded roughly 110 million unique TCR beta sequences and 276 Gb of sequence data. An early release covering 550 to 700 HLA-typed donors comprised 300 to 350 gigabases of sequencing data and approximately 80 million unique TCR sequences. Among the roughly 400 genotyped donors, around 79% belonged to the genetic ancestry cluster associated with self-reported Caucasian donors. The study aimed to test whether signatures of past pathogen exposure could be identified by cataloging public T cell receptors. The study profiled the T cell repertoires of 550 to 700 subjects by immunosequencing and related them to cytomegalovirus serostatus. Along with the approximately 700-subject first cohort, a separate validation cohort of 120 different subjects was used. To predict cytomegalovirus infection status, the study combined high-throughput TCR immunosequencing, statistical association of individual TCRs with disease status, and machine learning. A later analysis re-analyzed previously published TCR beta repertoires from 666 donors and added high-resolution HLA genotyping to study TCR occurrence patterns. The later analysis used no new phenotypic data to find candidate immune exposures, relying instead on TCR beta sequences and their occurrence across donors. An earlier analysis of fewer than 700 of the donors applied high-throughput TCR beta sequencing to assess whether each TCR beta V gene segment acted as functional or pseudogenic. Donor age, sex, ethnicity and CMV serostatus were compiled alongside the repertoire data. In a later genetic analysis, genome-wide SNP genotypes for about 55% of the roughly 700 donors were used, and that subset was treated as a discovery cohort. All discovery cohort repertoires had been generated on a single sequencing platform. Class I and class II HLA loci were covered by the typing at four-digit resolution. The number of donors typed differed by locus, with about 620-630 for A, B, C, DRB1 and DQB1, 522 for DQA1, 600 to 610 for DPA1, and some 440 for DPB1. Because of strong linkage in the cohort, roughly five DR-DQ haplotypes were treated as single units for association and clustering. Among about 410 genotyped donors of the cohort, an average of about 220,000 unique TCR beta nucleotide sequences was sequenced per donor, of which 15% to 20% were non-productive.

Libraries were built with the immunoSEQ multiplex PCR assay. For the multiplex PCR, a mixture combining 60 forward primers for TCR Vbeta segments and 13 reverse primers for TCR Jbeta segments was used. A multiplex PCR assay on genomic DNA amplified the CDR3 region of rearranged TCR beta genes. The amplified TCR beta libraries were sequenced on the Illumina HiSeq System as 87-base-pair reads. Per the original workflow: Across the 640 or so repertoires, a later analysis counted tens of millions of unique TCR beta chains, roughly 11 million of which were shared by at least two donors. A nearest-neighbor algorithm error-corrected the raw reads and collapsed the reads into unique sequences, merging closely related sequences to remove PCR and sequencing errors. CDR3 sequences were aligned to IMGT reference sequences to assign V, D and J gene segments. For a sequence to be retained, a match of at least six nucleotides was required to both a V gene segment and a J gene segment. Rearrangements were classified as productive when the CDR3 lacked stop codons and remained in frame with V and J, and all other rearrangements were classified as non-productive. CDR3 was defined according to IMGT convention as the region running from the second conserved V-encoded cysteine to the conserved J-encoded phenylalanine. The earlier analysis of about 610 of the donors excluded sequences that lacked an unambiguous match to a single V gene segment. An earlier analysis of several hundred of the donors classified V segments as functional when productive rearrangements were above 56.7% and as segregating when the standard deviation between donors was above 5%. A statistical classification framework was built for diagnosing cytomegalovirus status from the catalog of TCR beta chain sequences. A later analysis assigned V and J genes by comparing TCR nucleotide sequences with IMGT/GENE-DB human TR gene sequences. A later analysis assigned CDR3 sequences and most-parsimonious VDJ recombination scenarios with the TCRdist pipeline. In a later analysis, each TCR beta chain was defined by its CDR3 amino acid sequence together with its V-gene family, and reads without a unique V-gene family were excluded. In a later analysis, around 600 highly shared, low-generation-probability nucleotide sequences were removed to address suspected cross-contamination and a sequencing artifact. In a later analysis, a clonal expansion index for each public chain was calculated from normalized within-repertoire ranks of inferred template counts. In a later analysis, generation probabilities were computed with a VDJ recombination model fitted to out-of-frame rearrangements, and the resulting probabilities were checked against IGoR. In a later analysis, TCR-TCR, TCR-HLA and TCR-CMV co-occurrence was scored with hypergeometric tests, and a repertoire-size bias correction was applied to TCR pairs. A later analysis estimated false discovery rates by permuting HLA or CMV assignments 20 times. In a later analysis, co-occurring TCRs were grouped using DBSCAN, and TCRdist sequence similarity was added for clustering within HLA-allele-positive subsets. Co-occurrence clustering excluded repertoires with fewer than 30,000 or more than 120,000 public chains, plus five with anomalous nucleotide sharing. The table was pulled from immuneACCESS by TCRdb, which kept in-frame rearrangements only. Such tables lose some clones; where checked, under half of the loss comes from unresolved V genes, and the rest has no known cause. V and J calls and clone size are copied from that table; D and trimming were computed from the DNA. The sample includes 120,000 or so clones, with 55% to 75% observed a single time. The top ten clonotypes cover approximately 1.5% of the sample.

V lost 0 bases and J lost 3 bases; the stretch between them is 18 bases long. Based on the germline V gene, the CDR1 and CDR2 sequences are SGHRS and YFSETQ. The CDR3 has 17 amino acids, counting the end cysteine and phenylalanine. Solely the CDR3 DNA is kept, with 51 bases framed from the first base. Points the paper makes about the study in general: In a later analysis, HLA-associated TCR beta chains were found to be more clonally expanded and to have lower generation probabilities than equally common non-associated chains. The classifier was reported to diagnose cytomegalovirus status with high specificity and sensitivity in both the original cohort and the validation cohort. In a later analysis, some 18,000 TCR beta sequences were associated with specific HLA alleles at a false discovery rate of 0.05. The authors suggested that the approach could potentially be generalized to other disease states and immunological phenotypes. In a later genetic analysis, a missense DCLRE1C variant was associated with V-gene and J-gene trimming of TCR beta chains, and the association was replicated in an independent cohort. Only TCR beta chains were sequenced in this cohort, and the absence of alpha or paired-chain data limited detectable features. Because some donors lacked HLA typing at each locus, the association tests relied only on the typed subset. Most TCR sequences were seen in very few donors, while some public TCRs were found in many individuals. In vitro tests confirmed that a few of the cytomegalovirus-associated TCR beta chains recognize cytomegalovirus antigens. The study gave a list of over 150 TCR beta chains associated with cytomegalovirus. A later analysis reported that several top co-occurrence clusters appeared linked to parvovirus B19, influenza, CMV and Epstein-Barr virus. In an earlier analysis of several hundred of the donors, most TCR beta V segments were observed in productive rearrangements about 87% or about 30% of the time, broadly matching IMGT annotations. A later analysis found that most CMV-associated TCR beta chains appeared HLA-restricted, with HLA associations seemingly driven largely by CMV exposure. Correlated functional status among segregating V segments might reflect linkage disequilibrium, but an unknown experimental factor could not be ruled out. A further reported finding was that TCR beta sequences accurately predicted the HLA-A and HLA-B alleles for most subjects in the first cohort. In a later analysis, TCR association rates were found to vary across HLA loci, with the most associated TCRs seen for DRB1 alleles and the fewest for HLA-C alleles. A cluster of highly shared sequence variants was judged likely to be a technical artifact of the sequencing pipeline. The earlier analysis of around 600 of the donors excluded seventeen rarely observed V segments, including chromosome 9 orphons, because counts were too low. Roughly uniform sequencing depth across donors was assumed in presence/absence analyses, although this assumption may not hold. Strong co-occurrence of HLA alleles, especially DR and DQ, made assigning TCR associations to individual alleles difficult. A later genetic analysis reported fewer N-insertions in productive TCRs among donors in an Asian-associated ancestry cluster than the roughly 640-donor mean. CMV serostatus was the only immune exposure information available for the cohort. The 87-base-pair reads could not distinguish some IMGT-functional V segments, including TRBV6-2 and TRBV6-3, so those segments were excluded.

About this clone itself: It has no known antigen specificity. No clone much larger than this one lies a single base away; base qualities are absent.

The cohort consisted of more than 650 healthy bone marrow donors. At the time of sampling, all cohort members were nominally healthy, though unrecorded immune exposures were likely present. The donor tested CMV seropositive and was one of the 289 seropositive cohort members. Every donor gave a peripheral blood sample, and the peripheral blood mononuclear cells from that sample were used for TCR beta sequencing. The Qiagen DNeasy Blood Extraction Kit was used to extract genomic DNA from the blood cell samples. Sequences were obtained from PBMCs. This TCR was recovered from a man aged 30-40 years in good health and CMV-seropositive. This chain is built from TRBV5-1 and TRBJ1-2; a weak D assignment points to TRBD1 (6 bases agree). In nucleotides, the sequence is TGCGCCAGCAGCTTGGATTGGGGAAGGGGGAAATACTATGGCTACACCTTC. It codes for CASSLDWGRGKYYGYTF. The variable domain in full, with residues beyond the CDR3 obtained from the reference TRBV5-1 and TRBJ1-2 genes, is KAGVTQTPRYLIKTRGQQVTLSCSPISGHRSVSWYQQTPGQGLQFLFEYFSETQRNKGNFPGRFSGRQFSNSRSEMNVSTLELGDSALYLCASSLDWGRGKYYGYTFGSGTRLTVV.